A single sample is the source of the 2 T cell receptor beta chains below, sequenced in a study of Graves' ophthalmopathy and Graves' hyperthyroidism. Beta-chain TCR CDR3 regions were amplified from RNA transcripts. First-round RT-PCR relied on HTBI primers, and a second-round multiplex PCR came next. TCRdb itself ran the multiplex PCR reads through MiXCR, one entry per CDR3 protein. This sample has around 660,000 distinct CDR3 sequences, with about 41% found just once. The specimen was peripheral blood. The source of these receptors is an adult man with Graves' ophthalmopathy.

V usage is TRBV25-1 and J usage is TRBJ1-2; no clear D gene. This CDR3 is built from 13 residues. CDR1 and CDR2 from the germline V gene are MGHDK and SYGVNS. V dropped 8 bases and J dropped 4 bases, with 14 bases sitting between them. CDR3 bases: TGTGCCAGCGTTGAGGGCCAATCCTATGGCTACACCTTC. Its protein product is CASVEGQSYGYTF.

V gene TRBV30 combines with J gene TRBJ1-6, with D perhaps TRBD1 (5 bases). The V and J ends lost 4 bases and 13 bases respectively, with 17 bases between them. Germline V gene lookup returns CDR1 GTSNPN and CDR2 SVGIG (reference sequence). The length of the CDR3 is 13 residues. CDR3 region: CAWISSRGTPLHF. DNA of the CDR3: TGTGCCTGGATCTCCTCGCGAGGGACCCCCCTCCACTTT.